Listed below are T cell receptor beta chains from one sample, sequenced in a study of T cells after yellow fever vaccination. TCRdb re-derived calls from the 5' RACE reads in MiXCR, one entry per CDR3 protein. Found here are around 590,000 distinct CDR3 sequences, approximately 13% of them singletons; the top ten hold more than 12%. The sample consisted of PBMCs, taken on the day of the yellow fever booster vaccination. These receptors were collected from a man aged 25-45 years who received the YFV17D yellow fever vaccine. The CDR3 runs from the conserved cysteine through the conserved F or W. D genes are given only for firm matches. Rows may omit the clone size; those that give it use once, few, many or a size class.

abundance,v_gene,j_gene,d_gene,CDR3aa,CDR3nt
.,TRBV6-2/TRBV6-3,TRBJ1-2,.,CASSWQGTYGYTF,TGTGCCAGCAGCTGGCAGGGGACCTATGGCTACACCTTC
few,TRBV9,TRBJ2-7,.,CASSPAAASYEQYF,TGTGCCAGCAGCCCGGCGGCGGCCTCCTACGAGCAGTACTTC
.,TRBV23-1,TRBJ2-4,TRBD2,CASGSGTRAKNIQYF,TGCGCCAGCGGGTCCGGGACTAGAGCCAAAAACATTCAGTACTTC
.,TRBV24-1,TRBJ2-3,TRBD2,CATSLSGRTDTQYF,TGTGCCACCAGCCTTAGCGGGAGAACAGATACGCAGTATTTT
few,TRBV5-1,TRBJ2-3,TRBD2,CASSLTTSGRAETQYF,TGCGCCAGCAGCTTGACGACTAGCGGGAGGGCGGAGACGCAGTATTTT
few,TRBV7-9,TRBJ1-2,.,CASSLSVGGYTF,TGTGCCAGCAGCTTATCGGTGGGCGGCTACACCTTC
once,TRBV10-3,TRBJ2-7,TRBD1,CAINRDSSYEQYF,TGTGCCATCAACAGGGACAGCTCCTACGAGCAGTACTTC
few,TRBV12-3/TRBV12-4,TRBJ2-4,.,CASSPRTGIGKNIQYF,TGTGCCAGCAGTCCACGGACCGGGATCGGCAAAAACATTCAGTACTTC
.,TRBV6-2/TRBV6-3,TRBJ2-4,.,CASSQPPYREGLKNIQYF,TGTGCCAGCAGTCAACCGCCTTACAGGGAAGGGCTCAAAAACATTCAGTACTTC
.,TRBV6-1,TRBJ1-2,.,CASSENVGGYTF,TGTGCCAGCAGTGAGAACGTTGGTGGCTACACCTTC
few,TRBV12-3/TRBV12-4,TRBJ2-7,TRBD2,CASSLKVSGSCYEQYF,TGTGCCAGCAGTTTAAAGGTTAGCGGGAGCTGCTACGAGCAGTACTTC
few,TRBV7-9,TRBJ1-2,.,CASSTEVAFGYGYTF,TGTGCCAGCAGCACAGAAGTCGCCTTCGGCTATGGCTACACCTTC
many,TRBV7-8,TRBJ2-5,TRBD2,CASSSPSGWRETQYF,TGTGCCAGCAGCTCCCCTAGCGGGTGGAGGGAGACCCAGTACTTC
few,TRBV10-3,TRBJ1-6,TRBD1,CAISGGQGDSPLHF,TGTGCCATCAGTGGGGGACAGGGGGATTCACCCCTCCACTTT
many,TRBV20-1,TRBJ1-4,TRBD1,CSARVDRGRRNEKLFF,TGCAGTGCTAGGGTGGACAGGGGGAGACGTAATGAAAAACTGTTTTTT
many,TRBV12-3/TRBV12-4,TRBJ2-7,.,CASNGPISYEQYF,TGTGCCAGCAATGGGCCGATCTCCTACGAGCAGTACTTC
few,TRBV29-1,TRBJ1-2,TRBD1,CSVETGGGYTF,TGCAGCGTTGAGACAGGGGGTGGCTACACCTTC
.,TRBV20-1,TRBJ2-4,TRBD2,CSASRSSGRVSIQYF,TGCAGTGCTAGTCGGTCTAGCGGGAGAGTTTCCATTCAGTACTTC
.,TRBV20-1,TRBJ2-7,TRBD2,CSADRVSSGSYEQYF,TGCAGTGCCGACCGGGTTTCTAGCGGAAGCTACGAGCAGTACTTC
few,TRBV4-3,TRBJ2-1,TRBD2,CASSQVSAGGGYNEQFF,TGCGCCAGCAGCCAAGTTTCTGCGGGAGGAGGGTACAATGAGCAGTTCTTC
.,TRBV7-2,TRBJ1-1,.,CASSQSRQEGTEAFF,TGTGCCAGCAGCCAAAGCCGACAGGAGGGGACTGAAGCTTTCTTT
.,TRBV29-1,TRBJ1-4,TRBD1,CSVHRGPDEKLFF,TGCAGCGTTCACAGGGGGCCGGATGAAAAACTGTTTTTT
.,TRBV20-1,TRBJ2-7,.,CSARDSAVPSYEQYF,TGCAGTGCTAGGGATTCTGCGGTACCCTCCTACGAGCAGTACTTC
.,TRBV20-1,TRBJ1-2,.,CSAKHGKGYGYTF,TGCAGTGCTAAGCACGGCAAGGGGTATGGCTACACCTTC
few,TRBV28,TRBJ1-2,.,CASSLTGTKAYGYTF,TGTGCCAGCAGTCTAACCGGGACCAAAGCTTATGGCTACACCTTC
.,TRBV5-1,TRBJ1-6,.,CASSWGTGNSPLHF,TGCGCCAGCAGCTGGGGGACGGGCAATTCACCCCTCCACTTT
.,TRBV6-5,TRBJ1-1,.,CASSYSGGAFF,TGTGCCAGCAGTTACTCCGGGGGAGCTTTCTTT
few,TRBV7-2,TRBJ2-5,.,CASSLRSGRETQYF,TGTGCCAGCAGCTTAAGATCGGGACGGGAGACCCAGTACTTC
.,TRBV7-6,TRBJ2-5,TRBD2,CASSGTTGGLAGVETQYF,TGTGCCAGCAGCGGAACGACAGGGGGACTAGCGGGAGTTGAGACCCAGTACTTC
many,TRBV4-3,TRBJ1-2,TRBD1,CASSQTGNYGYTF,TGCGCCAGCAGCCAGACAGGGAACTATGGCTACACCTTC
.,TRBV20-1,TRBJ2-7,TRBD2,CSASTASSGRTYEQYF,TGCAGTGCTAGTACCGCGTCTAGCGGGAGGACCTACGAGCAGTACTTC
few,TRBV6-5,TRBJ1-1,TRBD1,CASSYSDRGLNSEAFF,TGTGCCAGCAGTTACTCGGACAGGGGGCTAAATTCTGAAGCTTTCTTT
.,TRBV3-1,TRBJ2-1,TRBD2,CASSQDVGLGYNEQFF,TGTGCCAGCAGCCAGGATGTGGGACTAGGATACAATGAGCAGTTCTTC
few,TRBV5-1,TRBJ2-7,.,CASSWDLFEQYF,TGCGCCAGCAGCTGGGACCTTTTCGAGCAGTACTTC
few,TRBV7-8,TRBJ2-1,TRBD1,CASSKDRVWGSHLLNEQFF,TGTGCCAGCAGCAAAGACAGGGTTTGGGGGTCTCACCTCCTCAATGAGCAGTTCTTC
many,TRBV7-7,TRBJ2-7,.,CASSFGPHF,TGTGCTAGCAGCTTCGGGCCTCACTTC
.,TRBV10-3,TRBJ2-1,.,CAIGGRLSSYNEQFF,TGTGCCATCGGGGGGAGGTTGAGCTCCTACAATGAGCAGTTCTTC
few,TRBV28,TRBJ1-2,TRBD1,CASRKQGANYGYTF,TGTGCCAGCAGGAAACAGGGGGCAAACTATGGCTACACCTTC
.,TRBV9,TRBJ2-5,.,CASSTAGRETQYF,TGTGCCAGCAGCACAGCCGGGCGGGAGACCCAGTACTTC
few,TRBV14,TRBJ2-7,.,CASSRSRATYEQYF,TGTGCCAGCAGCCGCAGTAGGGCGACCTACGAGCAGTACTTC
many,TRBV20-1,TRBJ2-1,TRBD1,CSARGERQGGYNEQFF,TGCAGTGCTAGAGGGGAGAGACAGGGGGGTTACAATGAGCAGTTCTTC
.,TRBV5-1,TRBJ2-7,.,CASSNHWEQYF,TGCGCCAGCAGCAACCACTGGGAGCAGTACTTC
few,TRBV27,TRBJ1-1,.,CASSSPRGGRTEAFF,TGTGCCAGCAGTAGTCCGAGGGGGGGCCGGACTGAAGCTTTCTTT
once,TRBV6-5,TRBJ1-4,.,CASTSWGRGNEKLFF,TGTGCCAGCACTTCCTGGGGCAGGGGTAATGAAAAACTGTTTTTT
.,TRBV5-4,TRBJ1-6,.,CASSLGHTNSPLHF,TGTGCCAGCAGCTTGGGACATACGAATTCACCCCTCCACTTT
few,TRBV20-1,TRBJ2-2,TRBD2,CSARDYQLAGVVSGELFF,TGCAGTGCTAGAGATTATCAACTAGCGGGAGTTGTTTCCGGGGAGCTGTTTTTT
.,TRBV5-4,TRBJ2-1,.,CASSLAGMGGNEQFF,TGTGCCAGCAGCTTGGCCGGGATGGGAGGTAATGAGCAGTTCTTC
.,TRBV6-5,TRBJ1-5,.,CASSYRVSQPQHF,TGTGCCAGCAGCTACAGGGTTTCGCAGCCCCAGCATTTT
few,TRBV9,TRBJ2-5,.,CASSVDGSPETQYF,TGTGCCAGCAGCGTAGATGGGTCCCCAGAGACCCAGTACTTC